The clone carrying this TCR beta chain was seen just once. Its cognate antigen is unknown. The PCR ran on 60 Vbeta and 13 Jbeta primers. Only in-frame clones appear in the TCRdb table, and some are missing; sequencing was by immunoSEQ multiplex PCR. The sample has 85,000 to 110,000 clones; around 80% are singletons. The entry originates in a study of cytomegalovirus exposure and HLA in healthy donors. Study conclusions and caveats: Apparent HLA restriction characterized most CMV-associated TCR beta chains in a later analysis. Altogether, some 160 TCR beta chains were recorded as cytomegalovirus-associated. One variant, a missense change in DCLRE1C, was linked in a later analysis to TCR beta V- and J-gene trimming.

The CDR3 spans 17 residues. Trimming at V came to 7 bases and at J to 3 bases, leaving 12 bases not matched to a gene. CDR1 is SNHLY, CDR2 FYNNEI, per germline. This clonotype originated in a woman younger than 35 in good health and CMV-seropositive. The specimen was PBMCs. The chain carries TRBV2 and TRBJ1-6, with 7 bases lining up with TRBD1. CDR3 in DNA: TGTGCCAGCACCACCGGGACAGCAGATATCTATAATTCACCCCTCCACTTT. Residues: CASTTGTADIYNSPLHF. Complete variable domain (other parts from reference TRBV2 and TRBJ1-6): EPEVTQTPSHQVTQMGQEVILRCVPISNHLYFYWYRQILGQKVEFLVSFYNNEISEKSEIFDDQFSVERPDGSNFTLKIRSTKLEDSAMYFCASTTGTADIYNSPLHFGNGTRLTVT.